The 15 T cell receptor beta chains listed next were all sequenced from one sample in a study of cytomegalovirus exposure and HLA in healthy donors. Primers for the PCR totalled 60 Vbeta and 13 Jbeta. Method: immunoSEQ multiplex PCR; TCRdb's copy keeps in-frame clones and lacks some. The profile shows approximately 170,000 clones, roughly 80% of them singletons. The material sequenced was PBMCs. The receptors come from a woman under 30 in good health and CMV-seronegative.

V gene TRBV10-1 combines with J gene TRBJ2-5; maybe TRBD2 (6 bases). The CDR3 length is 15 residues. CDR1 is WNHNN, CDR2 SYGVQD, per germline (reference sequence). V lost 0 bases and J 7 bases, leaving 15 bases between the germline ends. The CDR3 bases are TGCGCCAGCAGTGAGTCGACAGTGGCGCGGGGGACCCAGTACTTC. It specifies CASSESTVARGTQYF.

The chain uses TRBV19 and TRBJ2-3; D gene ambiguous. From germline, CDR1 is LNHDA and CDR2 SQIVND (reference sequence). The CDR3 is made up of 14 amino acids. Trimming stripped 1 base from V and 5 bases from J, with 10 bases between. The CDR3 coding sequence is TGTGCCAGTAGTATAGCTTTCCGGTTAGATACGCAGTATTTT. Translating it yields CASSIAFRLDTQYF.

The count of this clone is one. The chain links TRBV6-1 to TRBJ2-1, with 9 bases fitting TRBD1. This CDR3 has 15 residues. J was trimmed by 6 bases and V by 4 bases; bases with no gene match: 7. CDR1 and CDR2 (germline): MNHNS, SASEGT. In nucleotides, the CDR3 is TGTGCCAGCAGTGCTACGGGACAGGGCTTCAATGAGCAGTTCTTC. Its protein product is CASSATGQGFNEQFF.

The rearrangement joins TRBV21-1 to TRBJ2-5; TRBD2 reflects the table's D call only, with no check against the DNA. TRBV21-1 is a listed pseudogene. The CDR3 covers 20 residues. CDR3: CASSIKGLAGACGSVETQYF. As DNA, the CDR3 is TGTGCCAGCAGCATCAAGGGACTAGCGGGAGCTTGCGGGAGCGTAGAGACCCAGTACTTC.

The V gene is TRBV28, the J gene TRBJ2-7; a weak D match, TRBD2 (5 bases). V was shortened by 7 bases and J by 2 bases, with 9 bases between the two germline ends. The CDR3 is 12 residues long. The germline CDR1 and CDR2 sequences are MDHEN and SYDVKM. CDR3 coding DNA: TGTGCCAGCAAGGAGGAGGCCTACGAGCAGTACTTC. Protein: CASKEEAYEQYF.

This clone came up once. This sequence joins TRBV28 and TRBJ2-7; 9 nucleotides align to TRBD1. J lost 3 bases, V lost 3 bases, and 3 bases had no gene match. Germline lookup yields CDR1 MDHEN and CDR2 SYDVKM. The CDR3 is 14 amino acids. The CDR3 coding sequence is TGTGCCAGCAGTTTCGGGACAGGGTACTACGAGCAGTACTTC. It translates to CASSFGTGYYEQYF.

This clone occurred a few times. CDR3 DNA sequence: TGTGCCAGCAGACTCCATCGGGAAGAGCAGTACTTC. It codes for CASRLHREEQYF. The rearrangement uses TRBV6-6 and TRBJ2-7; D possibly corresponds to TRBD2 (5 bases). From germline, CDR1 is MNHNY and CDR2 SVGAGI (reference sequence). The ends were cut back, 6 bases at V and 7 bases at J, with 13 bases in the middle. This CDR3 has 12 residues.

V is TRBV11-2 and J is TRBJ2-4, with D maybe TRBD1 (6 bases). Germline V CDR1 and CDR2: SGHAT, FQNNGV. The CDR3 covers 12 residues. The V and J ends lost 6 bases and 8 bases respectively, with 11 bases between them. CDR3 in amino acids: CASRAPGDIQYF. The CDR3 bases are TGTGCCAGCAGGGCCCCAGGGGACATTCAGTACTTC.

The chain couples TRBV7-8 to TRBJ1-1, with D possibly being TRBD1 (6 bases). Germline values: CDR1 SGHVS, CDR2 FQNEAQ. The germline V and J ends were trimmed by 5 bases and 1 base, with 17 bases remaining between them. CDR3 size: 16 residues. This CDR3 reads CASSPRRTAKNTEAFF. The CDR3 DNA follows: TGTGCCAGCAGCCCTAGGAGGACAGCCAAGAACACTGAAGCTTTCTTT.

The chain employs TRBV6-1 and TRBJ2-7; 9 bases line up with TRBD2. V was clipped by 7 bases and J by 0 bases; unmatched bases: 7. The CDR3 length is 15 residues. Germline loops: CDR1 MNHNS, CDR2 SASEGT. In nucleotides, the CDR3 is TGTGCCAGCACCTCCGGGACTAGCCGCTCCTACGAGCAGTACTTC. As protein: CASTSGTSRSYEQYF.

The rearrangement joins TRBV5-5 to TRBJ2-7; 12 bases are a match to TRBD1. The junction had 7 bases not matched to a gene; V was cut back by 6 bases and J by 9 bases. There are 13 residues in the CDR3. The germline V gene encodes CDR1 SGHKS and CDR2 YYEKEE (reference sequence). The CDR3 protein is CASTDGTGGMQYF. The CDR3 DNA is TGTGCCAGCACAGACGGGACAGGGGGCATGCAGTACTTC.

This clone was seen just once. V gene TRBV4-1 combines with J gene TRBJ1-1; D might be TRBD1 (6 bases). Looked up from germline, CDR1 is MGHRA and CDR2 is YSYEKL. CDR3 size: 15 residues. The V and J ends lost 3 bases and 3 bases respectively, with 14 bases between them. CDR3 nucleotides: TGCGCCAGCAGCCAGGGGGCCCTGGGTTACACTGAAGCTTTCTTT. The encoded protein is CASSQGALGYTEAFF.

The chain couples TRBV7-2 to TRBJ2-1; 8 bases align to TRBD2. CDR1 SGHTA and CDR2 FQGNSA come from the germline V gene. The CDR3 has 15 amino acids. Unmatched junction bases numbered 6, after V lost 5 bases and J lost 3 bases. CDR3: CASSPRLAIYNEQFF. CDR3 nucleotides: TGTGCCAGCAGCCCGCGACTAGCGATCTACAATGAGCAGTTCTTC. The whole variable domain, filled in from reference TRBV7-2 and TRBJ2-1, reads GAGVSQSPSNKVTEKGKDVELRCDPISGHTALYWYRQSLGQGLEFLIYFQGNSAPDKSGLPSDRFSAERTGGSVSTLTIQRTQQEDSAVYLCASSPRLAIYNEQFFGPGTRLTVL.

The chain recombines TRBV6-1 with TRBJ1-1, with a possible D match to TRBD1 (6 bases). The germline gives CDR1 MNHNS, CDR2 SASEGT. The V gene lost 4 bases and the J gene lost 4 bases, with 10 bases spanning the gap. The length of the CDR3 is 13 residues. The CDR3 loop reads CASSGYRVTEAFF. CDR3 DNA sequence: TGTGCCAGCAGTGGCTACAGGGTCACTGAAGCTTTCTTT.

This clone was seen only a few times. The genes are TRBV4-3 and TRBJ2-2; 10 nucleotides align to TRBD2. The CDR3 runs 17 residues. CDR1 is LGHNA, CDR2 YSLEER, per germline. V shed 3 bases, J shed 0 bases, and the junction held 4 bases outside the gene matches. The CDR3: CASSQGTSDTNTGELFF. The CDR3 bases are TGCGCCAGCAGCCAGGGGACTAGCGACACGAACACCGGGGAGCTGTTTTTT.